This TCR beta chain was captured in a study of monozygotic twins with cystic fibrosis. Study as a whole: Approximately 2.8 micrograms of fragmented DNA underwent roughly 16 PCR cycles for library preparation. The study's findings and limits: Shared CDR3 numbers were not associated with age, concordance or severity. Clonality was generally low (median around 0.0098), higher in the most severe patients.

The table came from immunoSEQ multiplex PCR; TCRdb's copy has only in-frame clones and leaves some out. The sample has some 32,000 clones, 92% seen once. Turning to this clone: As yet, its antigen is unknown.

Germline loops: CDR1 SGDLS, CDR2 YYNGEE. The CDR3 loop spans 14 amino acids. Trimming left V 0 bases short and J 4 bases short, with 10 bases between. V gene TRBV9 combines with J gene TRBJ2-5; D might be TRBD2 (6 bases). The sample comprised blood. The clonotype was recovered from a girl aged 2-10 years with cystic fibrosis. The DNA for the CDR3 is TGTGCCAGCAGCGTAGGGAATAGCGGAGAGACCCAGTACTTC. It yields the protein CASSVGNSGETQYF. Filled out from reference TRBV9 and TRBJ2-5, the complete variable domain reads DSGVTQTPKHLITATGQRVTLRCSPRSGDLSVYWYQQSLDQGLQFLIQYYNGEERAKGNILERFSAQQFPDLHSELNLSSLELGDSALYFCASSVGNSGETQYFGPGTRLLVL.